This paragraph covers one T cell receptor beta chain sequence. Data came from immunoSEQ multiplex PCR; TCRdb stores just in-frame clones and leaves some out. The table records some 380,000 clones, 88% of them present only once. The sample originates from a study of blood T cell repertoires in COVID-19. Study context: In each case, the material was cDNA or gDNA derived from T cells, B-cell-depleted T cells, or PBMCs.

Trimming stripped 0 bases from V and 0 bases from J, with 9 bases between. The CDR3 is 16 residues long. The germline V gene encodes CDR1 LNHNV and CDR2 YYDKDF (reference sequence). The sample consisted of PBMCs or T cells enriched from blood (not recorded which). The genes are TRBV15 and TRBJ1-3; no clear D gene. This receptor was identified in a woman in her thirties or forties with acute COVID-19. CDR3 loop: CATSRDNSFSGNTIYF. CDR3 DNA: TGTGCCACCAGCAGAGATAACAGCTTCTCTGGAAACACCATATATTTT. The whole variable domain, filled in from reference TRBV15 and TRBJ1-3, reads DAMVIQNPRYQVTQFGKPVTLSCSQTLNHNVMYWYQQKSSQAPKLLFHYYDKDFNNEADTPDNFQSRRPNTSFCFLDIRSPGLGDTAMYLCATSRDNSFSGNTIYFGEGSWLTVV.